The clone carrying this T cell receptor (beta chain) was picked up one time. This specimen comes from a study of shared clonotypes between healthy human individuals. Profiled with immunoSEQ multiplex PCR; TCRdb holds only in-frame clones, not every one. The table includes about 2.4 million clones, roughly nine tenths detected once. V trimming: 0 bases; J trimming: 5 bases; junction bases outside the gene matches: 7. In germline, CDR1 is SGDLS, CDR2 YYNGEE. The CDR3 spans 17 residues. What was sequenced was naive CD4+ T cells sorted from blood. The subset denotes: CD45RA+ positively selected. The receptor was derived from a man between 18 and 35 years old in good health. The chain employs TRBV9 and TRBJ2-3; 12 positions agree with TRBD2. The CDR3 DNA reads as TGTGCCAGCAGCGTAGATGCTAGCGGGGGGGCCAGAGATACGCAGTATTTT. This translates into CASSVDASGGARDTQYF. Complete variable domain (other parts from reference TRBV9 and TRBJ2-3): DSGVTQTPKHLITATGQRVTLRCSPRSGDLSVYWYQQSLDQGLQFLIQYYNGEERAKGNILERFSAQQFPDLHSELNLSSLELGDSALYFCASSVDASGGARDTQYFGPGTRLTVL.